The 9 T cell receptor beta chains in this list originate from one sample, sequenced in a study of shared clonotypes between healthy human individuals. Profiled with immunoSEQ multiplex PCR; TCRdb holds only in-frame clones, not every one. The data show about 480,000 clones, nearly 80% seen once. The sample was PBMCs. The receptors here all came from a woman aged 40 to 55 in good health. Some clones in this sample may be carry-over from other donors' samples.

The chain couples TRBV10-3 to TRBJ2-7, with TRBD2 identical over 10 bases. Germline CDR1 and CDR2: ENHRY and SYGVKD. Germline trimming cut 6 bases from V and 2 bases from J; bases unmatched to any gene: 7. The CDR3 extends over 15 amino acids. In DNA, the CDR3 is TGTGCCATCAGACCAGGACTAGCGGAGACCTACGAGCAGTACTTC. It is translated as CAIRPGLAETYEQYF.

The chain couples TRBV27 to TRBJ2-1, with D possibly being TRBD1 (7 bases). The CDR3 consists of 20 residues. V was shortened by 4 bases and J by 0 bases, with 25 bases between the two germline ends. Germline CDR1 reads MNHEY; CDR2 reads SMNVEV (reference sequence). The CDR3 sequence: CASSSWNVGGGSSSYNEQFF. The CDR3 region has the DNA TGTGCCAGCAGTTCTTGGAATGTAGGAGGGGGCTCGAGCTCCTACAATGAGCAGTTCTTC.

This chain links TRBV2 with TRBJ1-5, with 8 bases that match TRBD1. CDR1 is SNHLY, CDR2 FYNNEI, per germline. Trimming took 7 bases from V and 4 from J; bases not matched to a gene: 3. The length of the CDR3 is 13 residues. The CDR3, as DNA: TGTGCCAGCACCTGGACAGGGAATCAGCCCCAGCATTTT. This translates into CASTWTGNQPQHF.

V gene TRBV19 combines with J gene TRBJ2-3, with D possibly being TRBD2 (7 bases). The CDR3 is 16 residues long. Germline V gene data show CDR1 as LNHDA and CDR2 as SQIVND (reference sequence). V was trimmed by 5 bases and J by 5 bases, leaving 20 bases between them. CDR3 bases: TGTGCCAGTAGTGGAGGGGGAGGGCGCTTTGTAGATACGCAGTATTTT. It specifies CASSGGGGRFVDTQYF.

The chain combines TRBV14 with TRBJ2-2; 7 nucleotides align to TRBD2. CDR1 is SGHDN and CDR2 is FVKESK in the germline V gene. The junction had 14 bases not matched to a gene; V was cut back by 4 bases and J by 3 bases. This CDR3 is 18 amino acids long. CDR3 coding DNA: TGTGCCAGCAGCCCTCAGTCTGGCGGGAGCAGAGACACCGGGGAGCTGTTTTTT. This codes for CASSPQSGGSRDTGELFF.

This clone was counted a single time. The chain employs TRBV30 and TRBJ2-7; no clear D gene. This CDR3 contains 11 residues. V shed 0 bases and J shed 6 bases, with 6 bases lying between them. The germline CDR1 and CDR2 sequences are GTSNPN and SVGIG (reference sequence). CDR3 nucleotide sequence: TGTGCCTGGAGTGTAACGGCCGAGCAGTACTTC. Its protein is CAWSVTAEQYF.

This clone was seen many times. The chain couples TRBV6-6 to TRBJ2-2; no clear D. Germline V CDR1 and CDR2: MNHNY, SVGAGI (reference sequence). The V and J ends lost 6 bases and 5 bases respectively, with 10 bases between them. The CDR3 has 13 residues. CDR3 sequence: CASSLRPTGELFF. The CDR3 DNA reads TGTGCCAGCAGCTTACGTCCTACCGGGGAGCTGTTTTTT.

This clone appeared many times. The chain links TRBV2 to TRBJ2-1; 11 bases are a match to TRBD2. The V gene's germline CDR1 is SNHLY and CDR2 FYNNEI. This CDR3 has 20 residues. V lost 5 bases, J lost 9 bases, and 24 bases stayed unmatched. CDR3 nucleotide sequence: TGTGCCAGCAGTCGCCGCCGGGACAACCTATTTAGCGGGAGGGGCGCTGAGCAGTTCTTC. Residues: CASSRRRDNLFSGRGAEQFF.

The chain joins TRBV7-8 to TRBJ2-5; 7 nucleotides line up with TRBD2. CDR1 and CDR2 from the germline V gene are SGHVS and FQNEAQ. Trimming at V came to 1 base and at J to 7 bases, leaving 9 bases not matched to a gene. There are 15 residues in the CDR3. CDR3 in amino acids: CASSLGGTMEVTQYF. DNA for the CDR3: TGTGCCAGCAGCTTAGGCGGGACTATGGAAGTGACCCAGTACTTC. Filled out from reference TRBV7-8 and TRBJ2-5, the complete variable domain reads GAGVSQSPRYKVAKRGQDVALRCDPISGHVSLFWYQQALGQGPEFLTYFQNEAQLDKSGLPSDRFFAERPEGSVSTLKIQRTQQEDSAVYLCASSLGGTMEVTQYFGPGTRLLVL.